The rows below give T cell receptor beta chains drawn from one sample of a study of blood T cell repertoires in COVID-19. Libraries were prepared by immunoSEQ multiplex PCR; TCRdb keeps only in-frame clonotypes and omits some of them. Altogether about 370,000 clones are present, under 90% being singletons, with the ten largest covering about 1.7%. Sequences were obtained from PBMCs or T cells enriched from blood (not recorded which). These receptors were taken from a woman aged 30 to 39 who had recovered from COVID-19. Both conserved end residues are part of each CDR3. D genes are given only for firm matches. Clone size is shown for a subset of rows, as once, few, many or a class of expanded clone.

clone size: -; V gene: TRBV12-5; J gene: TRBJ2-3; D gene: -; CDR3 DNA: TGTGCTAGTGGTTTGGTACTGACGGGAGTAGCAGATACGCAGTATTTT; CDR3 protein: CASGLVLTGVADTQYF
clone size: -; V gene: TRBV29-1; J gene: TRBJ1-1; D gene: -; CDR3 DNA: TGCAGCGCCATGACAGTAACCATGAACACTGAAGCTTTCTTT; CDR3 protein: CSAMTVTMNTEAFF
clone size: -; V gene: TRBV5-4; J gene: TRBJ2-3; D gene: -; CDR3 DNA: TGTGCCAGCAGCATTCCTAGTGCAGATACGCAGTATTTT; CDR3 protein: CASSIPSADTQYF
clone size: -; V gene: TRBV5-1; J gene: TRBJ1-4; D gene: -; CDR3 DNA: TGCGCCAGCAGCTTGGGGTTCGGGACTAATGAAAAACTGTTTTTT; CDR3 protein: CASSLGFGTNEKLFF
clone size: once; V gene: TRBV4-1; J gene: TRBJ2-7; D gene: -; CDR3 DNA: TGCGCCAGCAGCGGAGGCAGCTCCGGCTACGAGCAGTACTTC; CDR3 protein: CASSGGSSGYEQYF
clone size: -; V gene: TRBV12-3/TRBV12-4; J gene: TRBJ2-2; D gene: -; CDR3 DNA: TGTGCCAGCAGTTTTCTCCACACCGGGGAGCTGTTTTTT; CDR3 protein: CASSFLHTGELFF
clone size: -; V gene: TRBV28; J gene: TRBJ1-4; D gene: -; CDR3 DNA: TGTGCCAGCAGTTTATCCGGTGTTAATGAAAAACTGTTTTTT; CDR3 protein: CASSLSGVNEKLFF
clone size: -; V gene: TRBV12-5; J gene: TRBJ2-7; D gene: TRBD2; CDR3 DNA: TGTGCTAGTGGTTTGGTACAAGCGGGAGGTGGCGAGCAGTACTTC; CDR3 protein: CASGLVQAGGGEQYF
clone size: -; V gene: TRBV5-4; J gene: TRBJ2-6; D gene: TRBD1; CDR3 DNA: TGTGCCAGCAGCCCACCCGGGACAGGGACTGGGGCCAACGTCCTGACTTTC; CDR3 protein: CASSPPGTGTGANVLTF
clone size: -; V gene: TRBV7-9; J gene: TRBJ2-7; D gene: TRBD2; CDR3 DNA: TGTGCCAGCAGTCTCGCGGGGGGGCCGGTCGAGCAGTACTTC; CDR3 protein: CASSLAGGPVEQYF
clone size: -; V gene: TRBV19; J gene: TRBJ1-1; D gene: -; CDR3 DNA: TGTGCCAGTAGGGGACTCATGAACACTGAAGCTTTCTTT; CDR3 protein: CASRGLMNTEAFF
clone size: -; V gene: TRBV5-1; J gene: TRBJ1-2; D gene: TRBD1; CDR3 DNA: TGCGCCAGCAGCTATGGGACAGGGGCTAACTATGGCTACACCTTC; CDR3 protein: CASSYGTGANYGYTF
clone size: -; V gene: TRBV2; J gene: TRBJ2-1; D gene: -; CDR3 DNA: TGTGCCAGCGAACGGGACAAAGCGAGCTATGAGCAGTTCTTC; CDR3 protein: CASERDKASYEQFF
clone size: -; V gene: TRBV19; J gene: TRBJ2-1; D gene: TRBD1; CDR3 DNA: TGTGCCAGTAGTATGGGACAGCCGACCCCTTCAAGCTCCTACAATGAGCAGTTCTTC; CDR3 protein: CASSMGQPTPSSSYNEQFF
clone size: -; V gene: TRBV4-3; J gene: TRBJ1-1; D gene: -; CDR3 DNA: TGCGCCAGCAGCCAAGTAGACTTTGATCTTACTGAAGCTTTCTTT; CDR3 protein: CASSQVDFDLTEAFF
clone size: -; V gene: TRBV29-1; J gene: TRBJ1-1; D gene: -; CDR3 DNA: TGCAGCGTTGAAATGTCGGTGCAGGGAGAAGCTTTCTTT; CDR3 protein: CSVEMSVQGEAFF
clone size: few; V gene: TRBV5-1; J gene: TRBJ1-1; D gene: -; CDR3 DNA: TGCGCCAGCAGCCCCGAGACAGGTCAAGGGTCTGAAGCTTTCTTT; CDR3 protein: CASSPETGQGSEAFF
clone size: -; V gene: TRBV4-3; J gene: TRBJ1-1; D gene: -; CDR3 DNA: TGCGCCAGCAGCCATAACAGGGTAAAGGGGGACACTGAAGCTTTCTTT; CDR3 protein: CASSHNRVKGDTEAFF
clone size: once; V gene: TRBV19; J gene: TRBJ2-3; D gene: -; CDR3 DNA: TGTGCCAGTAGTACACAGGATTCCACAGATACGCAGTATTTT; CDR3 protein: CASSTQDSTDTQYF
clone size: -; V gene: TRBV5-4; J gene: TRBJ1-2; D gene: -; CDR3 DNA: TGTGCCAGCAGCGTAACAGGGCCGGGGTACGGCTACACCTTC; CDR3 protein: CASSVTGPGYGYTF